This T cell receptor beta chain was found in a study of cytomegalovirus exposure and HLA in healthy donors. Primers included in the PCR were 60 Vbeta and 13 Jbeta primers. Sequencing was performed with immunoSEQ multiplex PCR; in TCRdb, only in-frame clones are kept and a portion is missing. The table has some 150,000 clones, roughly four fifths seen once. Trimming removed 6 bases at V and 2 bases at J, with 17 bases between. Germline V gene lookup returns CDR1 MNHEY and CDR2 SVGAGI. The CDR3 has 15 residues. The sequencing sample was made of PBMCs. This chain uses TRBV6-5 with TRBJ2-7; possibly TRBD2 for D (5 bases). The receptor's source is a man aged 25 to 40 in good health and CMV-seronegative. The CDR3 nucleotides read TGTGCCAGCAGGTCCCATTCGGTCGGGACCTACGAGCAGTACTTC. The encoded protein is CASRSHSVGTYEQYF.